This T cell receptor (beta chain) was captured in a study of T-cell reconstitution after alpha-beta-depleted transplantation in children (dated by TCRdb to the mid-2010s). Looking at the study overall: T-cell immune reconstitution after TCRalphabeta/CD19-depleted allogeneic hematopoietic cell transplantation in children was quantitatively tracked in the study by means of TCR repertoire profiling. Overall study outcomes, separate from this receptor: About two months after transplant, the apparently early recovery of alphabetaT-cell counts reportedly depended on just several hundred clones that had expanded rapidly and came from non-depleted graft cells. In some patients, high TCRbeta diversity at day 60 was attributed to recipient T cells and intrathymic progenitors that had survived conditioning. Over subsequent months, a decline in hyperexpanded clone frequencies was noted, and after one year, T-cell counts and TCRbeta diversity were mostly ascribed to newly produced T cells.

As for this clonotype: This receptor's antigen is unknown. No base-level quality is on record; no much larger clone is a single base apart.

The method behind the library was PCR. Sequencing used an Illumina HiSeq 2500. Molecular barcoding was employed in the preparation of TCR libraries, with unique molecular identifiers being used to normalize TCRbeta repertoire quantification. TCRdb itself trimmed the public reads at Q25 with fastp, ran MiXCR and retained productive beta chains. Entries that share a CDR3 protein sequence are merged under the most common genes and DNA. In this sample the table shows around 800,000 distinct CDR3 sequences, approximately 15% of which occur a single time. Around 4.5% of the sample comes from the top ten. Reading from cysteine to phenylalanine, the CDR3 counts 14 amino acids. Only CDR3 DNA remains: 42 bases, in frame from the first base. V is cut back by 5 bases and J by 8 bases, with 7 bases in the junction unmatched. From a lookup of the germline V gene, CDR1 and CDR2 are SQVTM and ANQGSEA. The treatment or condition label of this sample denotes: allogeneic hematopoietic cell transplantation with graft depleted of TCRalphabeta T cells and CD19 B cells. Transplant recipients were children who received TCRalphabeta/CD19-depleted allogeneic hematopoietic cell grafts.

This TCR was recovered from a male patient younger than 18 who had a stem cell transplant for acute lymphoblastic leukemia, so the T cells may come from the graft donor. The sequencing here drew on PBMCs, mostly from graft donor cells, taken 360 days after TCRalphabeta/CD19-depleted stem cell transplant. The chain employs TRBV29-1 and TRBJ2-1; 12 bases in the junction line up with TRBD1. The DNA sequence is TGCAGCGTTAAAATCGGGACAGGGGGCTATGAGCAGTTCTTC. This is translated as CSVKIGTGGYEQFF.